The clone carrying this T cell receptor beta chain has just a few counts. Its target is not known. The source of the sample is a study of early T cells in non-severe SARS-CoV-2 infection. On the study more broadly: Sequencing was performed on bulk RNA from unsorted whole blood, leaving chains unpaired. Findings and caveats of the study: VDJdb-based matching was biased toward anti-spike CD8 responses and missed private and CD4 specificities.

The germline CDR1 and CDR2 sequences are MNHEY and SVGEGT. CDR3 length: 9 amino acids. Individual cDNA molecules carried attached unique molecular identifiers. TCRdb reanalysed the 5' RACE reads using MiXCR and keeps one entry per CDR3 protein. The top ten clones hold about 20% of a sample with tens of thousands of distinct CDR3 sequences, around 9% of them seen once. V usage is TRBV6-2 or TRBV6-3 and J usage is TRBJ2-7; D might be TRBD1 or TRBD2, each matching 5 bases. The TCR comes from an adult who was a healthcare worker with PCR-confirmed SARS-CoV-2 infection or an uninfected control (not recorded which). Sequences were obtained from whole blood. DNA for the CDR3: TGTGCGAGGGGTGCGGGGCAGTACTTC. It yields the protein CARGAGQYF.